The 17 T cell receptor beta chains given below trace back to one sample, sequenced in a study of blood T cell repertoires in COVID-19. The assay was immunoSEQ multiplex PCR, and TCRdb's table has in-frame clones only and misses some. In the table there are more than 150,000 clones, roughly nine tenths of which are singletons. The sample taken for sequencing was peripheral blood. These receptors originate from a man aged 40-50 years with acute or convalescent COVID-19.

The CDR3 reads CASSQGVASGENEQYF. CDR3 sequence (DNA): TGTGCCAGCAGCCAAGGGGTCGCTAGCGGGGAAAACGAGCAGTACTTC. This chain uses TRBV4-2 with TRBJ2-7; the match to TRBD2 covers 9 bases. The length of the CDR3 is 16 residues. Germline V gives CDR1 LGHNA, CDR2 YNFKEQ. The V gene end was trimmed by 1 base and the J gene end by 5 bases; junction bases not matched to a gene: 9.

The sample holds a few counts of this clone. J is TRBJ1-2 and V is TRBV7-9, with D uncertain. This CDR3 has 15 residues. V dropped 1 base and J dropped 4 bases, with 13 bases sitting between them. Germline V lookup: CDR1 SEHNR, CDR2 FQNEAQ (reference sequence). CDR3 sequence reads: CASSLERQSLYGYTF. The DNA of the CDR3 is TGTGCCAGCAGCTTAGAGAGGCAGTCCCTCTATGGCTACACCTTC.

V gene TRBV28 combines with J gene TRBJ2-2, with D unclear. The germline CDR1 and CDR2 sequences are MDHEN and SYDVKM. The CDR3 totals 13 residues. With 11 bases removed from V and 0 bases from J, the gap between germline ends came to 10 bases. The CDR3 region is CAGLESNTGELFF. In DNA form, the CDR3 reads TGTGCCGGCCTGGAGTCGAACACCGGGGAGCTGTTTTTT.

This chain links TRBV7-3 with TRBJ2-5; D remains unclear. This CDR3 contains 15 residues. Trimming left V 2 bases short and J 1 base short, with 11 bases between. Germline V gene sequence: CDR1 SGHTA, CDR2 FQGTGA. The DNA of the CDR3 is TGTGCCAGCAGCTTAGTTCCCTCCCCCCAAGAGACCCAGTACTTC. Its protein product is CASSLVPSPQETQYF.

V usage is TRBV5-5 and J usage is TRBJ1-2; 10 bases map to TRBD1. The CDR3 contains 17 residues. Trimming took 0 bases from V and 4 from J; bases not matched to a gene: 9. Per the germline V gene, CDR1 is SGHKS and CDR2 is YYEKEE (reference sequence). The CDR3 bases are TGTGCCAGCAGCTTGGATGACTGGGACAGGGGTGGCTATGGCTACACCTTC. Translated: CASSLDDWDRGGYGYTF.

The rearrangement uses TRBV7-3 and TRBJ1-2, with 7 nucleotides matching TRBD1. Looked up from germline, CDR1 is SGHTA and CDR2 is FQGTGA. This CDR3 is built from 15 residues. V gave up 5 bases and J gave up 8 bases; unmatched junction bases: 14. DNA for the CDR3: TGTGCCAGCAGCCCCACAGGGGCCGGGTTGGCGGGCTACACCTTC. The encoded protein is CASSPTGAGLAGYTF.

In nucleotides, the CDR3 is TGTGCCAGCAGCTTGGACAACCGGGGGGTGCAAGCTTTCTTT. Its protein is CASSLDNRGVQAFF. J is TRBJ1-1 and V is TRBV5-4; TRBD1 is a possible D gene (5 bases). Per germline, CDR1 SGHNT and CDR2 YYREEE (reference sequence). This CDR3 contains 14 residues. The V end lost 0 bases, the J end lost 9 bases, and 15 bases lay between the germline ends.

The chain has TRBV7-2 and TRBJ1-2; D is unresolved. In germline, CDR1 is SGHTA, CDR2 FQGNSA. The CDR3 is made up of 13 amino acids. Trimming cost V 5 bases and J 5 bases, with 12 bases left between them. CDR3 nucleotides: TGTGCCAGCAGCCCCCTATACGGGTATGGCTACACCTTC. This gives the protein CASSPLYGYGYTF.

CDR3 in amino acids: CASSIGATGELFF. The CDR3 DNA follows: TGTGCCAGTAGTATTGGAGCAACCGGGGAGCTGTTTTTT. The chain combines TRBV19 with TRBJ2-2; no clear D gene. Trimming stripped 3 bases from V and 5 bases from J, with 7 bases between. The CDR3 spans 13 residues. CDR1 is LNHDA, CDR2 SQIVND, per germline (reference sequence).

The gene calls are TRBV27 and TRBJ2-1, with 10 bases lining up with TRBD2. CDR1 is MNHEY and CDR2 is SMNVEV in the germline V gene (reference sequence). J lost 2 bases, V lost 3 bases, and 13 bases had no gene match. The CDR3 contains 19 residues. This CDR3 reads CASSFGPASGGFTYNEQFF. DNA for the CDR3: TGTGCCAGCAGTTTTGGGCCGGCTAGCGGGGGATTCACCTACAATGAGCAGTTCTTC.

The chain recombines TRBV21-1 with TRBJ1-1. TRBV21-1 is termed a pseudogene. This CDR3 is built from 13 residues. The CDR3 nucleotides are TGTGCCAGCAGCAAATTCAAACGGTTTGAAGCTTTCTTT. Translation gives CASSKFKRFEAFF.

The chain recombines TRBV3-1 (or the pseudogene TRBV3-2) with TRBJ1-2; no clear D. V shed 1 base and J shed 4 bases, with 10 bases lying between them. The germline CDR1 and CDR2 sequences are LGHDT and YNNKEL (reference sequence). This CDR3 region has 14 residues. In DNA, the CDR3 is TGTGCCAGCAGCCAAGGGGTAGGACTCTATGGCTACACCTTC. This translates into CASSQGVGLYGYTF.

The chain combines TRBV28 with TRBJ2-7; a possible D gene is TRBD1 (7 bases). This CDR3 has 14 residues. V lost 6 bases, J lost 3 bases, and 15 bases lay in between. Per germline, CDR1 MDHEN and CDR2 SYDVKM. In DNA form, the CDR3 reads TGTGCCAGCAGGCCGCGGGACAGCTACTACGAGCAGTACTTC. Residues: CASRPRDSYYEQYF.

The CDR3 loop reads CASSWRQGAMNTEAFF. The CDR3 coding sequence is TGTGCCAGCAGTTGGAGGCAGGGGGCAATGAACACTGAAGCTTTCTTT. V and J are TRBV6-5 and TRBJ1-1, with 8 bases aligning to TRBD1. The CDR3 consists of 16 residues. V lost 4 bases to trimming and J lost 0 bases; unmatched junction nucleotides: 7. CDR1 MNHEY and CDR2 SVGAGI come from the germline V gene.

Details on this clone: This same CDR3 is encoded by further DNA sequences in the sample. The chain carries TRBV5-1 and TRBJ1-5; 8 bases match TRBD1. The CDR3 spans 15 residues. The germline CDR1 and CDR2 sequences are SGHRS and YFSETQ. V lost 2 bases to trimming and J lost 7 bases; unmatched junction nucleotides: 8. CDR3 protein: CASSFGTGGSQPQHF. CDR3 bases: TGCGCCAGCAGCTTCGGGACAGGAGGATCACAGCCCCAGCATTTT.

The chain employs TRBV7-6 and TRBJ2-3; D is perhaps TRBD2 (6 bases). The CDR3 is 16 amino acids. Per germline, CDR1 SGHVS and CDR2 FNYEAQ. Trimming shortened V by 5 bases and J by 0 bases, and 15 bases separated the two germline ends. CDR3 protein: CASSGPMGLSTDTQYF. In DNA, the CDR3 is TGTGCCAGCAGCGGCCCTATGGGACTTAGCACAGATACGCAGTATTTT.

The CDR3 here is CASSLKGQSLNTEAFF. The CDR3 coding sequence is TGTGCCAGCAGCTTAAAGGGACAGTCCTTGAACACTGAAGCTTTCTTT. The chain has TRBV7-8 and TRBJ1-1; 7 bases map to TRBD1. After removal of 2 bases from V and 0 bases from J, the junction contained 6 bases not matched to a gene. The V gene's germline CDR1 is SGHVS and CDR2 FQNEAQ. The CDR3 is 16 amino acids.